A single sample is the source of the 31 T cell receptor beta chains below, sequenced in a study of cytomegalovirus exposure and HLA in healthy donors. In the PCR, 60 Vbeta and 13 Jbeta primers were used. Some clones are missing from TCRdb's copy, which holds only in-frame ones; the method was immunoSEQ multiplex PCR. This sample has some 120,000 clones; 78% occur once, and the top ten carry 9.5% to 13%. Input material: PBMCs. The receptors come from a man in his thirties or forties in good health and CMV-seropositive.

V usage is TRBV19 and J usage is TRBJ2-2; D perhaps matches TRBD1 (6 bases). The CDR3 contains 15 residues. Germline CDR1 is LNHDA and CDR2 is SQIVND (reference sequence). Trimming removed 7 bases at V and 3 bases at J, with 15 bases between. DNA for the CDR3: TGTGCCAGTACTGTTTGGGGGCTCGACACCGGGGAGCTGTTTTTT. This codes for CASTVWGLDTGELFF.

The V gene is TRBV13, the J gene TRBJ2-1; tentatively, D is TRBD2 (6 bases). V shed 5 bases and J shed 8 bases, with 13 bases lying between them. Germline loops: CDR1 PRHDT, CDR2 FYEKMQ (reference sequence). The CDR3 is 13 amino acids. CDR3 DNA: TGTGCCAGCAGCCACCTAGCGTCAGATGAGCAGTTCTTC. Its protein is CASSHLASDEQFF.

This rearrangement joins TRBV5-5 to TRBJ2-7; D may be TRBD2 (7 bases). Germline V gene lookup returns CDR1 SGHKS and CDR2 YYEKEE (reference sequence). Trimming took off 4 bases at V and 7 bases at J, with 24 bases between the two ends. This CDR3 is built from 16 residues. The CDR3 loop is CASSQVAWGGLGEQYF. The CDR3 coding sequence is TGTGCCAGCAGCCAGGTAGCGTGGGGGGGGCTCGGTGAGCAGTACTTC.

CDR3 coding DNA: TGTGCCAGCAGCCCCCTGACAATAGCGAACACCGGGGAGCTGTTTTTT. It encodes CASSPLTIANTGELFF. V and J are TRBV9 and TRBJ2-2; D gene uncertain. Trimming took 4 bases from V and 0 from J, leaving 13 bases between them. The CDR3 totals 16 residues. The V gene's germline CDR1 is SGDLS and CDR2 YYNGEE.

The chain recombines TRBV7-2 with TRBJ2-1, with D perhaps TRBD1 (5 bases). Germline CDR1 and CDR2: SGHTA and FQGNSA. The CDR3 extends over 13 amino acids. V lost 1 base to trimming and J lost 8 bases, with 9 bases between them. CDR3 sequence: CASSLGGRYEQFF. The CDR3 region has the DNA TGTGCCAGCAGCTTAGGGGGCAGATATGAGCAGTTCTTC. The whole variable domain, filled in from reference TRBV7-2 and TRBJ2-1, reads GAGVSQSPSNKVTEKGKDVELRCDPISGHTALYWYRQSLGQGLEFLIYFQGNSAPDKSGLPSDRFSAERTGGSVSTLTIQRTQQEDSAVYLCASSLGGRYEQFFGPGTRLTVL.

J is TRBJ2-2 and V is TRBV25-1, with unresolved D. Trimming removed 2 bases at V and 3 bases at J, with 7 bases between. This CDR3 region has 14 residues. Germline V gene sequence: CDR1 MGHDK, CDR2 SYGVNS. The CDR3 protein is CASSEHRDTGELFF. CDR3 bases: TGTGCCAGCAGTGAACACCGGGACACCGGGGAGCTGTTTTTT.

The chain combines TRBV30 with TRBJ2-1; 9 bases are shared with TRBD1. Germline CDR1 and CDR2: GTSNPN and SVGIG (reference sequence). V lost 2 bases and J lost 8; bases outside the gene matches: 4. The CDR3 is 13 amino acids. The CDR3 is CAWSKQGADEQFF. CDR3 DNA sequence: TGTGCCTGGAGTAAACAGGGGGCCGATGAGCAGTTCTTC.

V gene TRBV29-1 combines with J gene TRBJ2-3; no clear D. CDR1 and CDR2 (germline): SQVTM, ANQGSEA. The CDR3 spans 13 residues. V shed 4 bases and J shed 4 bases, with 12 bases lying between them. For the CDR3, the DNA is TGCAGCGTTGGGCTCATTGCTGCAGATACGCAGTATTTT. Encoded protein: CSVGLIAADTQYF.

The V call is TRBV19, the J call TRBJ2-2; D not resolved. V gave up 7 bases and J gave up 1 base, with 19 bases separating them. Germline CDR1 is LNHDA and CDR2 is SQIVND (reference sequence). The CDR3 consists of 17 residues. The CDR3 DNA sequence: TGTGCCAGTACCTCATACGGCGGTTTGGGGAACACCGGGGAGCTGTTTTTT. Protein product: CASTSYGGLGNTGELFF.

This clone was detected only a few times. V and J are TRBV20-1 and TRBJ2-3; 11 bases fit TRBD2. Per the germline V gene, CDR1 is DFQATT and CDR2 is SNEGSKA (reference sequence). This CDR3 comprises 11 residues. J gave up 10 bases and V 3 bases, and 0 bases lay outside the gene matches. CDR3 DNA: TGCAGTGCTAGGGGACTAGCGGCGCAGTATTTT. Encoded protein: CSARGLAAQYF.

CDR3 loop: CAWSGGTSGRAPYEQYF. The CDR3 nucleotides read TGTGCCTGGAGTGGAGGGACTAGCGGGAGGGCCCCCTACGAGCAGTACTTC. The V gene is TRBV30, the J gene TRBJ2-7; 16 bases line up with TRBD2. The V gene end was trimmed by 1 base and the J gene end by 2 bases; junction bases not matched to a gene: 5. Germline V CDR1 and CDR2: GTSNPN, SVGIG (reference sequence). The CDR3 sequence is 17 residues long. The whole variable domain, remainder taken from reference TRBV30 and TRBJ2-7, is SQTIHQWPATLVQPVGSPLSLECTVEGTSNPNLYWYRQAAGRGLQLLFYSVGIGQISSEVPQNLSASRPQDRQFILSSKKLLLSDSGFYLCAWSGGTSGRAPYEQYFGPGTRLTVT.

The rearrangement links TRBV29-1 to TRBJ1-1; 8 bases fit TRBD1. This CDR3 contains 13 residues. Trimming took 4 bases from V and 5 from J; bases not matched to a gene: 6. CDR1 is SQVTM and CDR2 is ANQGSEA in the germline V gene. CDR3 region: CSVAETGDTEAFF. DNA for the CDR3: TGCAGCGTTGCGGAGACAGGGGATACTGAAGCTTTCTTT. Complete variable domain (other parts from reference TRBV29-1 and TRBJ1-1): SAVISQKPSRDICQRGTSLTIQCQVDSQVTMMFWYRQQPGQSLTLIATANQGSEATYESGFVIDKFPISRPNLTFSTLTVSNMSPEDSSIYLCSVAETGDTEAFFGQGTRLTVV.

The chain joins TRBV4-2 to TRBJ2-1; 14 bases are shared with TRBD2. The germline gives CDR1 LGHNA, CDR2 YNFKEQ. J was trimmed by 9 bases and V by 4 bases; bases with no gene match: 8. This CDR3 is built from 16 residues. The CDR3 region has the DNA TGTGCCAGCAGCCCCTCGACTAGCGGGAGGGCCCTTGAGCAGTTCTTC. It codes for CASSPSTSGRALEQFF.

V and J are TRBV6-1 and TRBJ1-4; TRBD1 matches at 9 bases. The CDR3 contains 13 residues. The V gene's germline CDR1 is MNHNS and CDR2 SASEGT. V shed 8 bases, J shed 14 bases, and the junction held 12 bases outside the gene matches. This chain's CDR3 is CASRTGALKELFF. CDR3 sequence (DNA): TGTGCCAGCCGGACAGGGGCGCTGAAAGAGCTGTTTTTT.

This clone came up a few times. J is TRBJ1-2 and V is TRBV9; D unclear. V was trimmed by 4 bases and J by 4 bases, leaving 17 bases between them. CDR3 length: 15 amino acids. CDR1 and CDR2 from the germline V gene are SGDLS and YYNGEE. DNA of the CDR3: TGTGCCAGCAGCCCCTACGGAGAGGGTAGCTATGGCTACACCTTC. Amino acids: CASSPYGEGSYGYTF.

The V gene is TRBV5-1, the J gene TRBJ2-7; D is possibly TRBD2 (5 bases). Deletions cut 4 bases from V and 5 bases from J, with 13 bases between. From germline, CDR1 is SGHRS and CDR2 YFSETQ. This CDR3 spans 13 amino acids. The chain's CDR3 is CASSTWTRDEQYF. In DNA, the CDR3 is TGCGCCAGCAGCACCTGGACTCGAGACGAGCAGTACTTC.

This clone showed up just a few times. The CDR3 sequence is CASSAGDTYEQYF. In nucleotides, the CDR3 is TGTGCCAGCAGCGCCGGGGACACCTACGAGCAGTACTTC. The J gene is TRBJ2-7, the V gene TRBV9; D possibly corresponds to TRBD1 (6 bases). CDR3 length equals 13 residues. Per the germline V gene, CDR1 is SGDLS and CDR2 is YYNGEE. V was cut by 3 bases and J by 2 bases, with 9 bases left in between.

The chain employs TRBV10-2 and TRBJ2-7, with 7 bases fitting TRBD1. Germline assignment: CDR1 WSHSY and CDR2 SAAADI. This CDR3 has 14 residues. V dropped 2 bases and J dropped 1; count of bases not matched to a gene: 2. The CDR3 nucleotides read TGCGCCAGCAGTGAGGGACAGGCGTCCTACGAGCAGTACTTC. Translating it yields CASSEGQASYEQYF.

The genes are TRBV4-3 and TRBJ2-1; TRBD2 matches at 8 bases. Per the germline V gene, CDR1 is LGHNA and CDR2 is YSLEER. Trimming removed 4 bases from V and 3 bases from J; junction bases left unmatched: 5. This CDR3 contains 15 residues. CDR3 protein: CASSPQSGSYNEQFF. The CDR3 nucleotides read TGCGCCAGCAGCCCCCAAAGCGGGAGCTACAATGAGCAGTTCTTC.

V gene TRBV15 combines with J gene TRBJ1-1; a weak D match, TRBD1 (5 bases). V was shortened by 4 bases and J by 1 base, with 10 bases between the two germline ends. CDR1 is LNHNV, CDR2 YYDKDF, per germline (reference sequence). This CDR3 comprises 14 residues. The CDR3 spells CATSKWGGNTEAFF. The CDR3 DNA follows: TGTGCCACCAGCAAGTGGGGCGGGAACACTGAAGCTTTCTTT.

The gene calls are TRBV6-5 and TRBJ2-7; 7 bases agree with TRBD2. Germline V lookup: CDR1 MNHEY, CDR2 SVGAGI. The CDR3 spans 15 residues. J gave up 4 bases and V 6 bases, and 12 bases lay outside the gene matches. CDR3 amino acids: CASSPYASGTYEQYF. In nucleotides, the CDR3 is TGTGCCAGCAGCCCATATGCTAGCGGAACTTACGAGCAGTACTTC.

V is TRBV5-1 and J is TRBJ1-3; D not resolved. V was shortened by 0 bases and J by 2 bases, with 9 bases between the two germline ends. This CDR3 contains 15 residues. Germline V CDR1 and CDR2: SGHRS, YFSETQ. The chain's CDR3 is CASSLAVGAGNTIYF. In DNA, the CDR3 is TGCGCCAGCAGCTTGGCCGTCGGGGCTGGAAACACCATATATTTT.

V is TRBV5-5 and J is TRBJ2-2, with TRBD1 matching 8 bases. This CDR3 region has 16 residues. From germline, CDR1 is SGHKS and CDR2 YYEKEE (reference sequence). Unmatched junction bases numbered 11, after V lost 6 bases and J lost 4 bases. The CDR3 sequence is CASTLVTGVITGELFF. CDR3 bases: TGTGCCAGCACTTTGGTGACAGGGGTGATCACCGGGGAGCTGTTTTTT.

This sequence joins TRBV27 and TRBJ1-2; D unclear. Trimming cost V 8 bases and J 0 bases, with 10 bases left between them. In germline, CDR1 is MNHEY, CDR2 SMNVEV (reference sequence). The CDR3 consists of 13 residues. This CDR3 reads CASSRATNYGYTF. CDR3 nucleotides: TGTGCCAGCTCGAGGGCCACTAACTATGGCTACACCTTC.

The genes are TRBV27 and TRBJ2-7; 8 nucleotides agree with TRBD1. CDR1 MNHEY and CDR2 SMNVEV come from the germline V gene (reference sequence). This CDR3 has 14 residues. The ends lost 6 bases at V and 4 bases at J; junction bases unmatched: 8. CDR3 protein: CASSPRGRRYEQYF. The DNA for the CDR3 is TGTGCCAGCAGCCCCAGGGGGCGAAGGTACGAGCAGTACTTC.

This clone has just a few counts. The V call is TRBV6-4, the J call TRBJ2-1; 9 nucleotides match TRBD2. V dropped 5 bases and J dropped 6; count of bases not matched to a gene: 5. The CDR3 is 14 amino acids. CDR1 is MRHNA and CDR2 is SNTAGT in the germline V gene. The CDR3 reads CASSPGLAFNEQFF. CDR3 DNA sequence: TGTGCCAGCAGTCCGGGACTAGCCTTCAATGAGCAGTTCTTC.

The J gene is TRBJ2-7, the V gene TRBV28, with TRBD1 matching over 8 bases. Trimming removed 5 bases from V and 5 bases from J; junction bases left unmatched: 11. Per the germline V gene, CDR1 is MDHEN and CDR2 is SYDVKM. CDR3 length equals 15 residues. The CDR3 protein is CASSRSPQGANEQYF. As DNA, the CDR3 is TGTGCCAGCAGTCGCAGCCCGCAGGGGGCAAACGAGCAGTACTTC.

The V call is TRBV5-1, the J call TRBJ2-7; possible D gene TRBD2, 5 bases. The CDR3 is 13 amino acids. V was shortened by 4 bases and J by 6 bases, with 14 bases between the two germline ends. Germline CDR1 reads SGHRS; CDR2 reads YFSETQ. CDR3 sequence: CASSLESGVEQYF. CDR3 in DNA: TGCGCCAGCAGCCTCGAGTCCGGGGTCGAGCAGTACTTC.

The chain employs TRBV11-2 and TRBJ1-2; the D gene is possibly TRBD1 (6 bases). The germline CDR1 and CDR2 sequences are SGHAT and FQNNGV. The CDR3 is 16 residues long. Trimming removed 6 bases at V and 5 bases at J, with 22 bases between. Here the CDR3 reads CASSLSPGHSMYGYTF. The CDR3 region has the DNA TGTGCCAGCAGTTTATCCCCGGGACACTCCATGTATGGCTACACCTTC.

The rearrangement uses TRBV7-2 and TRBJ2-2; 14 nucleotides agree with TRBD2. Germline assignment: CDR1 SGHTA and CDR2 FQGNSA. CDR3 length: 16 residues. J gave up 7 bases and V 5 bases, and 6 bases lay outside the gene matches. The CDR3 region has the DNA TGTGCCAGCAGCCCGGGACTAGCGGGAGTTAGCGGGGAGCTGTTTTTT. As protein: CASSPGLAGVSGELFF.

Only one count was recorded for this clone. This chain uses TRBV21-1 with TRBJ1-1; the D call TRBD1 from the table was never checked on the DNA. TRBV21-1 is given as a pseudogene. This CDR3 has 15 residues. CDR3 protein: CASSSFEQQNTEAFF. For the CDR3, the DNA is TGTGCCAGCAGCAGCTTTGAACAGCAGAACACTGAAGCTTTCTTT.